Following are 15 T cell receptor beta chains from one sample sequenced in a study of T cell repertoires in cytomegalovirus infection. The antigens of these receptors remain unknown. TCRdb reanalysed the reads using MiXCR and keeps one entry per CDR3 protein. Of around 100,000 distinct CDR3 sequences in the sample, roughly 40% were seen once. The sample was CD8+ T cells from cultured PBMCs, taken from culture after CMV antigen stimulation. The receptors derive from a human donor in good health (CMV status not recorded). Some clones in this sample may be carry-over from other donors' samples.

This clonotype was counted at least ten times. V usage is TRBV24-1 and J usage is TRBJ2-1; the match to TRBD1 covers 9 bases. Losses at the gene ends were 9 bases for V and 8 bases for J; bases not matched to a gene: 7. The CDR3 contains 13 residues. Germline V lookup: CDR1 KGHDR, CDR2 SFDVKD. In nucleotides, the CDR3 is TGTGCCACCCAGACAGGGGGAACGGATGAGCAGTTCTTC. Its protein is CATQTGGTDEQFF.

The rearrangement joins TRBV6-1 to TRBJ2-6; weak D call: TRBD1 (5 bases). In germline, CDR1 is MNHNS, CDR2 SASEGT. V shed 5 bases and J shed 0 bases, with 17 bases lying between them. There are 18 residues in the CDR3. The CDR3 protein is CASSYPQTGFSGANVLTF. In DNA form, the CDR3 reads TGTGCCAGCAGTTATCCCCAAACAGGATTCTCTGGGGCCAACGTCCTGACTTTC.

Concerning this clonotype itself: This may come from a read error, since a much larger clone is one base off. The gene calls are TRBV6-1 and TRBJ2-7; 10 bases line up with TRBD1. Germline lookup yields CDR1 MNHNS and CDR2 SASEGT. CDR3 size: 15 residues. The CDR3 loop reads CASTTDRGLGYELYF. The CDR3 nucleotides read TGTGCCAGCACTACCGACAGGGGGCTCGGCTACGAGCTGTACTTC.

V is TRBV7-7 and J is TRBJ2-2, with D uncertain. The CDR3 consists of 14 residues. The V gene lost 0 bases and the J gene lost 5 bases, with 7 bases spanning the gap. Germline-derived CDR1 and CDR2 are SSHAT and FNYEAQ (reference sequence). DNA of the CDR3: TGTGCCAGCAGCTTAGCAATCGGAACCGGGGAGCTGTTTTTT. Protein: CASSLAIGTGELFF.

As regards this clonotype: The junction departs from the called germline gene at one end, perhaps through a read error. This chain connects TRBV4-1 to TRBJ2-7, with TRBD1 matching 7 bases. The CDR3 has 16 residues. From germline, CDR1 is MGHRA and CDR2 YSYEKL. Here the CDR3 reads CASSQETGQVPYEQYF. CDR3 coding DNA: TGTGCCAGCAGCCAAGAGACTGGACAGGTCCCCTACGAGCAGTACTTC.

This clonotype was observed once. The V call is TRBV12-3 or TRBV12-4, the J call TRBJ2-2, with D maybe TRBD1 (5 bases). The CDR3 is made up of 13 amino acids. The V gene lost 5 bases and the J gene lost 5 bases, with 9 bases spanning the gap. CDR3 residues: CASSIPGTGELFF. The CDR3 nucleotides read TGTGCCAGCAGTATCCCAGGGACCGGGGAGCTGTTTTTT.

This clonotype was seen more than once but under ten times. The J gene is TRBJ2-7, the V gene TRBV7-2; 7 nucleotides match TRBD2. With 2 bases clipped from V and 0 bases from J, the junction kept 7 bases outside the gene matches. There are 16 residues in the CDR3. CDR1 is SGHTA and CDR2 is FQGNSA in the germline V gene. The CDR3 reads CASSLPQRGRSYEQYF. CDR3 DNA: TGTGCCAGCAGCTTACCTCAGCGGGGTCGCTCCTACGAGCAGTACTTC. Together with reference TRBV7-2 and TRBJ2-7, the CDR3 gives the full variable domain: GAGVSQSPSNKVTEKGKDVELRCDPISGHTALYWYRQSLGQGLEFLIYFQGNSAPDKSGLPSDRFSAERTGGSVSTLTIQRTQQEDSAVYLCASSLPQRGRSYEQYFGPGTRLTVT.

This clonotype was seen repeatedly, ten times or more. This sequence joins TRBV7-2 and TRBJ2-1, with D unresolved. Trimming left V 4 bases short and J 6 bases short, with 7 bases between. The germline gives CDR1 SGHTA, CDR2 FQGNSA. This CDR3 spans 12 amino acids. The CDR3 spells CASSYPPNEQFF. The CDR3, as DNA: TGTGCCAGCAGCTACCCACCCAATGAGCAGTTCTTC.

This clonotype was counted ten times or more. A read error may account for a junction end that differs from germline. The V call is TRBV14, the J call TRBJ1-1; no firm D call. The CDR3 is 14 amino acids. Germline CDR1 reads SGHDN; CDR2 reads FVKESK. This CDR3 reads CARSPGQENTEAFF. The DNA for the CDR3 is TGTGCCAGGAGCCCGGGCCAGGAGAACACTGAAGCTTTCTTT.

The chain is built from TRBV4-1 and TRBJ2-3; the match to TRBD1 covers 9 bases. The length of the CDR3 is 14 residues. Germline lookup yields CDR1 MGHRA and CDR2 YSYEKL. V was clipped by 6 bases and J by 6 bases; unmatched bases: 7. The CDR3 region has the DNA TGCGCCAGCAGTGCCGGGACAGGGTTGGATACGCAGTATTTT. Its translation: CASSAGTGLDTQYF.

The sample holds a few counts of this clonotype. The chain couples TRBV10-3 to TRBJ1-1, with a possible D match to TRBD1 (5 bases). Trimming took 0 bases from V and 6 from J, leaving 8 bases between them. The CDR3 has 13 residues. The germline V gene has CDR1 ENHRY and CDR2 SYGVKD. CDR3 sequence: CAISESGGAEAFF. CDR3 sequence (DNA): TGTGCCATCAGTGAGTCGGGGGGGGCTGAAGCTTTCTTT.

This clonotype has a count of ten or more. The chain combines TRBV12-3 or TRBV12-4 with TRBJ1-1, with 7 positions matching TRBD1. CDR3 size: 16 residues. Unmatched junction bases numbered 10, after V lost 4 bases and J lost 2 bases. CDR3 region: CASSSGGLGENTEAFF. The CDR3 region has the DNA TGTGCCAGCAGTTCAGGGGGTCTGGGAGAAAACACTGAAGCTTTCTTT.

The genes are TRBV7-6 and TRBJ2-7, with 9 nucleotides matching TRBD2. From germline, CDR1 is SGHVS and CDR2 FNYEAQ. The CDR3 is made up of 14 amino acids. After removal of 5 bases from V and 4 bases from J, the junction contained 6 bases not matched to a gene. CDR3 in DNA: TGTGCCAGCAGCGGCGGGACTAGCTCATACGAGCAGTACTTC. This sequence encodes CASSGGTSSYEQYF.

This clonotype turned up a few times. The rearrangement links TRBV7-6 to TRBJ1-1; D not resolved. The CDR3 has 9 residues. Germline V gene lookup returns CDR1 SGHVS and CDR2 FNYEAQ. V was trimmed by 7 bases and J by 7 bases, leaving 4 bases between them. CDR3 in DNA: TGTGCCAGCAACGGTGAAGCTTTCTTT. It encodes CASNGEAFF. The complete variable domain, with remaining parts taken from reference TRBV7-6 and TRBJ1-1, reads GAGVSQSPRYKVTKRGQDVALRCDPISGHVSLYWYRQALGQGPEFLTYFNYEAQQDKSGLPNDRFSAERPEGSISTLTIQRTEQRDSAMYRCASNGEAFFGQGTRLTVV.

This clonotype was counted many times. The V and J genes are TRBV7-7 and TRBJ2-7; a weak D match, TRBD1 (10 bases). Trimming left V 5 bases short and J 3 bases short, with 23 bases between. CDR3 length: 17 residues. CDR1 and CDR2 from the germline V gene are SSHAT and FNYEAQ (reference sequence). As DNA, the CDR3 is TGTGCCAGCAGCCCGGCGGGGGGGACAGGGGTTTACTACGAGCAGTACTTC. Translated: CASSPAGGTGVYYEQYF.